These 9 T cell receptor beta chains came from one sample sequenced in a study of T cell clonality in common variable immunodeficiency. Antigens of these TCRs are unknown. Method: immunoSEQ multiplex PCR; TCRdb's copy keeps in-frame clones and lacks some. The sample shows 28,000 or so clones, none of them appearing just once. Study-wide results and caveats: Fewer deletions and N-nucleotide insertions were reportedly seen in common variable immunodeficiency TCR beta sequences.

The sequencing sample was made of peripheral blood mononuclear cells. These receptors were obtained from a human donor with common variable immunodeficiency.

This CDR3 reads CSATSGRATYEQYF. The covered CDR3 bases are TGCAGTGCTACTAGCGGGAGGGCAACCTACGAG. The V and J genes are TRBV20-1 and TRBJ2-7, with 12 positions matching TRBD2. The CDR3 end lies 3 residues beyond the end of the read and is filled in from the germline J gene. Germline CDR1 is DFQATT and CDR2 is SNEGSKA (reference sequence). The V gene end was trimmed by 4 bases and the J gene end by 2 bases; junction bases not matched to a gene: 3. The CDR3 has 14 amino acids.

On this clone itself: The read terminates 3 residues before the CDR3 end, so the remaining end is supplied by the germline J gene. This sequence joins TRBV2 and TRBJ2-5; D possibly corresponds to TRBD2 (6 bases). This CDR3 region has 18 residues. Trimming left V 4 bases short and J 2 bases short, with 23 bases between. CDR1 is SNHLY, CDR2 FYNNEI, per germline. Incomplete CDR3 DNA: TGTGCCAGCAGTGGTAGAGACGGGGCGGGGCGGGGACAAGAGACC. As protein: CASSGRDGAGRGQET. The full CDR3 sequence reads CASSGRDGAGRGQETQYF.

This clone was recorded many times. Sequencing ends 3 residues short of the CDR3 end; the germline J gene provides the rest. This chain links TRBV18 with TRBJ2-7; maybe TRBD2 (6 bases). This CDR3 region has 15 residues. Trimming pared 3 bases from V and 3 bases from J, leaving 15 bases between. CDR1 is KGHSH and CDR2 is LQKENI in the germline V gene. The CDR3 is CASSPPGVPDYEQYF. The covered CDR3 bases are TGTGCCAGCTCACCGCCGGGGGTGCCCGACTACGAG.

This clone was seen ten or more times. The sequenced fragment ends 3 residues before the CDR3 boundary, so the rest is inferred from the germline J gene. The V gene is TRBV11-2, the J gene TRBJ2-5, with D perhaps matching TRBD2 (5 bases). The CDR3 has 11 amino acids. Per the germline V gene, CDR1 is SGHAT and CDR2 is FQNNGV. V gave up 5 bases and J gave up 7 bases, with 8 bases separating them. The CDR3 DNA, read in part, is TGTGCCAGCAGCCGAGAGGGGACC. Translating gives CASSREGT. Given in full, the CDR3 is CASSREGTQYF.

This clone has ten or more counts. From the germline J gene comes the end of the CDR3, since the read stops 3 residues before it. This chain connects TRBV5-5 to TRBJ2-3; D gene unclear. The CDR3 covers 13 residues. In germline, CDR1 is SGHKS, CDR2 YYEKEE (reference sequence). Trimming removed 1 base at V and 3 bases at J, with 6 bases between. CDR3 bases read: TGTGCCAGCAGCTTGTGGCTGACAGATACG. Its protein product is CASSLWLTDT. The full CDR3 protein reads CASSLWLTDTQYF.

This clone was recorded many times. The read is 3 residues too short to cover the CDR3 end, so that end is filled in from the germline J gene. The chain uses TRBV11-3 and TRBJ1-3; 8 positions match TRBD1. Per germline, CDR1 SGHNT and CDR2 YENEEA. The CDR3 covers 15 residues. The junction had 7 bases not matched to a gene; V was cut back by 5 bases and J by 4 bases. CDR3 amino acids: CASSPGQGSGNTIYF. The CDR3 bases that were read are TGTGCCAGCAGCCCTGGACAGGGATCAGGAAACACC.

This clone appeared many times. The missing CDR3 end, 3 residues past where the read stops, is filled in from the germline J gene. The chain employs TRBV18 and TRBJ2-7; possibly TRBD1 for D (6 bases). CDR1 is KGHSH and CDR2 is LQKENI in the germline V gene. The CDR3 is 16 residues long. Trimming cost V 3 bases and J 5 bases, with 20 bases left between them. The part of the CDR3 DNA that was read is TGTGCCAGCTCACCGACCCGGGACACCCTAGGGGACGAG. It translates to CASSPTRDTLGDE. The whole CDR3 protein reads CASSPTRDTLGDEQYF.

This clone was observed at least ten times. The CDR3 end falls 3 residues outside the read, so it is completed with the germline J gene. The rearrangement joins TRBV7-8 to TRBJ2-7; 8 nucleotides align to TRBD1. The CDR3 covers 13 residues. J was trimmed by 6 bases and V by 3 bases; bases with no gene match: 4. Germline V lookup: CDR1 SGHVS, CDR2 FQNEAQ. CDR3 sequence reads: CASSFQGAGEQYF. The covered CDR3 bases are TGTGCCAGCAGCTTTCAGGGGGCGGGCGAG.

This clone was observed many times. The read terminates 3 residues before the CDR3 end, so the remaining end is supplied by the germline J gene. The rearrangement joins TRBV20-1 to TRBJ1-2, with 12 nucleotides matching TRBD1. CDR1 DFQATT and CDR2 SNEGSKA come from the germline V gene (reference sequence). Trimming cost V 0 bases and J 4 bases; bases outside gene matches: 6. CDR3 length: 16 amino acids. The CDR3: CSARDGTGGWFYGYTF. The CDR3 DNA, read in part, is TGCAGTGCTAGAGATGGGACAGGGGGCTGGTTCTATGGC.